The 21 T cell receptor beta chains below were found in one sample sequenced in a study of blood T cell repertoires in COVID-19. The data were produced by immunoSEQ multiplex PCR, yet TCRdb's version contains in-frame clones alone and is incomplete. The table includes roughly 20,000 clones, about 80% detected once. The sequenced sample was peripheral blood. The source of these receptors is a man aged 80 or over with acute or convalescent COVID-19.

This CDR3 reads CATSDQVNPAGGYTF. CDR3 sequence (DNA): TGTGCCACCAGTGATCAGGTGAACCCGGCAGGAGGCTACACCTTC. The chain has TRBV24-1 and TRBJ1-2; no reliable D call. V lost 3 bases to trimming and J lost 8 bases, with 18 bases between them. Germline CDR1 and CDR2: KGHDR and SFDVKD. This CDR3 contains 15 residues.

The CDR3 DNA follows: TGCGCCAGCAGCCAAATTGGCAGCTCTGGAAACACCATATATTTT. Its translation: CASSQIGSSGNTIYF. This chain links TRBV4-3 with TRBJ1-3; D is undetermined. This CDR3 is built from 15 residues. Germline V lookup: CDR1 LGHNA, CDR2 YSLEER. V lost 2 bases, J lost 0 bases, and 8 bases lay in between.

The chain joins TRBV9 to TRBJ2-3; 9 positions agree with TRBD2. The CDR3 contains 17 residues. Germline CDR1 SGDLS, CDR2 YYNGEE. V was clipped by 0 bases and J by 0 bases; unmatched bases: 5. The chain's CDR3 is CASSVVGGGVSTDTQYF. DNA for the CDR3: TGTGCCAGCAGCGTAGTAGGCGGGGGGGTGAGCACAGATACGCAGTATTTT. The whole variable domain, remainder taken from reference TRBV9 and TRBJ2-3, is DSGVTQTPKHLITATGQRVTLRCSPRSGDLSVYWYQQSLDQGLQFLIQYYNGEERAKGNILERFSAQQFPDLHSELNLSSLELGDSALYFCASSVVGGGVSTDTQYFGPGTRLTVL.

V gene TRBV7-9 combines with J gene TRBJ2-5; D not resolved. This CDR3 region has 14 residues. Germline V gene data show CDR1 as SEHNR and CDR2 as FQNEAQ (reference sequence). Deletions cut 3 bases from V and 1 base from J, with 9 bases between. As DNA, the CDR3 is TGTGCCAGCAGCTTTGAGGCCGTCCAAGAGACCCAGTACTTC. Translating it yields CASSFEAVQETQYF.

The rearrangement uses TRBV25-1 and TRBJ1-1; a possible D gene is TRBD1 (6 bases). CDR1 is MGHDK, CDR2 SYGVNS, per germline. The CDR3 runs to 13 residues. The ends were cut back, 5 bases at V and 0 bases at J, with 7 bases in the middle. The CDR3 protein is CASSWDMNTEAFF. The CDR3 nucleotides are TGTGCCAGCAGTTGGGACATGAACACTGAAGCTTTCTTT.

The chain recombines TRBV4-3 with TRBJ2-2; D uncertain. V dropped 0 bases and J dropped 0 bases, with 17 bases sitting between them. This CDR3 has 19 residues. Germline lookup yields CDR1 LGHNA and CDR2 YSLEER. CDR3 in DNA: TGCGCCAGCAGCCAAGATCGGTCAGCGAGACGTACGAACACCGGGGAGCTGTTTTTT. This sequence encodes CASSQDRSARRTNTGELFF.

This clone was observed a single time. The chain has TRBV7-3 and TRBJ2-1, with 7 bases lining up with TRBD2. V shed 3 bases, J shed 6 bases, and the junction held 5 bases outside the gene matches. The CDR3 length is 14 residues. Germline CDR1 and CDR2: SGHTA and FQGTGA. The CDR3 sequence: CASSLTSGGNEQFF. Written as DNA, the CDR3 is TGTGCCAGCAGCTTGACCTCGGGGGGCAATGAGCAGTTCTTC.

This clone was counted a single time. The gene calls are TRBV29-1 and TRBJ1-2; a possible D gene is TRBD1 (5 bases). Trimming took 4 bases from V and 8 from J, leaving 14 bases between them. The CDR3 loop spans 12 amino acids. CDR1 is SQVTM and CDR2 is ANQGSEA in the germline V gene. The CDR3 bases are TGCAGCGTTGGTTGGGGGGAGGGCGGCTACACCTTC. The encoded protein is CSVGWGEGGYTF.

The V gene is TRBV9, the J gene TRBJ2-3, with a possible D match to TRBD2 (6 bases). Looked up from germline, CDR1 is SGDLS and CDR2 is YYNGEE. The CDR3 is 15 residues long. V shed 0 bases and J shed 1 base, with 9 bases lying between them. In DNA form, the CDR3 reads TGTGCCAGCAGCGTAGAGGCTAGCGGCACAGATACGCAGTATTTT. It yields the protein CASSVEASGTDTQYF.

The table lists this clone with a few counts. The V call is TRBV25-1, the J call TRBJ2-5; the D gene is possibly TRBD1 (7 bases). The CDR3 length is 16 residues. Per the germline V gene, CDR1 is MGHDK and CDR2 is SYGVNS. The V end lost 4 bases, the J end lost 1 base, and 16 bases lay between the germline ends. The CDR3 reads CASSGRDREFQETQYF. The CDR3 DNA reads TGTGCCAGCAGTGGGCGGGACAGAGAGTTCCAAGAGACCCAGTACTTC.

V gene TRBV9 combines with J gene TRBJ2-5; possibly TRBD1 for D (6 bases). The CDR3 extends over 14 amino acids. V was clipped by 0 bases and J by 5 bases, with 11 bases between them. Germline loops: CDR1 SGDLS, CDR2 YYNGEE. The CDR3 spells CASSVAGATETQYF. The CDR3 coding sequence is TGTGCCAGCAGCGTAGCAGGGGCAACGGAGACCCAGTACTTC. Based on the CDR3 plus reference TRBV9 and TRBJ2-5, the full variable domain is DSGVTQTPKHLITATGQRVTLRCSPRSGDLSVYWYQQSLDQGLQFLIQYYNGEERAKGNILERFSAQQFPDLHSELNLSSLELGDSALYFCASSVAGATETQYFGPGTRLLVL.

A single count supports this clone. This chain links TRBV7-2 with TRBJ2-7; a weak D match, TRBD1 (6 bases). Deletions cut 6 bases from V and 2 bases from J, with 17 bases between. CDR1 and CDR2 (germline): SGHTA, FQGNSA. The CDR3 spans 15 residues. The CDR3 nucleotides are TGTGCCAGCAGTTATTCCCGGACAGTTACCTACGAGCAGTACTTC. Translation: CASSYSRTVTYEQYF.

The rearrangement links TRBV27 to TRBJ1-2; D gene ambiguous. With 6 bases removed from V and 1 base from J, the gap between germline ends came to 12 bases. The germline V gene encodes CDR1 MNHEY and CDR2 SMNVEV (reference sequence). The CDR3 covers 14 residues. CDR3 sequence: CASSPEVINYGYTF. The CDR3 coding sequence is TGTGCCAGCAGCCCCGAGGTGATTAACTATGGCTACACCTTC.

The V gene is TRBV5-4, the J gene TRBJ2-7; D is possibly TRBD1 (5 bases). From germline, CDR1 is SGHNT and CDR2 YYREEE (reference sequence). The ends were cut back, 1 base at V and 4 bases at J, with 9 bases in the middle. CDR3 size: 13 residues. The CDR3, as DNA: TGTGCCAGCAGCTTGATGACAGATTACGAGCAGTACTTC. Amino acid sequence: CASSLMTDYEQYF.

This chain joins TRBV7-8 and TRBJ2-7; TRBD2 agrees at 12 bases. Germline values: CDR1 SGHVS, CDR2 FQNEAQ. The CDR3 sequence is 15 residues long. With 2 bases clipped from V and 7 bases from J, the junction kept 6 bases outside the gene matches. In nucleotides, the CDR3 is TGTGCCAGCAGCTTACGACTAGCGGGGGCGGGGGAGCAGTACTTC. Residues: CASSLRLAGAGEQYF. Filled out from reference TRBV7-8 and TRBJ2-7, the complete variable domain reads GAGVSQSPRYKVAKRGQDVALRCDPISGHVSLFWYQQALGQGPEFLTYFQNEAQLDKSGLPSDRFFAERPEGSVSTLKIQRTQQEDSAVYLCASSLRLAGAGEQYFGPGTRLTVT.

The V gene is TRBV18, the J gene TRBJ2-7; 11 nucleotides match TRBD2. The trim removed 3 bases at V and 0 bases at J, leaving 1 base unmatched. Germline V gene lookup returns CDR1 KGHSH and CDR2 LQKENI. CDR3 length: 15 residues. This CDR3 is CASSPGTSGSYEQYF. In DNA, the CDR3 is TGTGCCAGCTCACCCGGGACTAGCGGCTCCTACGAGCAGTACTTC.

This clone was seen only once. The CDR3 coding sequence is TGTGCCACCAGCAGAGCCCTAGCGGGGAGCACAGATACGCAGTATTTT. It is translated as CATSRALAGSTDTQYF. This chain joins TRBV15 and TRBJ2-3; TRBD2 matches 9 bases. Germline values: CDR1 LNHNV, CDR2 YYDKDF (reference sequence). CDR3 length: 16 residues. The ends lost 1 base at V and 0 bases at J; junction bases unmatched: 2.

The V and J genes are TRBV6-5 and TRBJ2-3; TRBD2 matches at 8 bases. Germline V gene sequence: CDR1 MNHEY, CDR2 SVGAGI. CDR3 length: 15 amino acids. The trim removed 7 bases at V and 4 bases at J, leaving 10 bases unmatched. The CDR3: CASTLSGARSDTQYF. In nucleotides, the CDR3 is TGTGCCAGCACTCTTAGCGGGGCCAGGTCAGATACGCAGTATTTT.

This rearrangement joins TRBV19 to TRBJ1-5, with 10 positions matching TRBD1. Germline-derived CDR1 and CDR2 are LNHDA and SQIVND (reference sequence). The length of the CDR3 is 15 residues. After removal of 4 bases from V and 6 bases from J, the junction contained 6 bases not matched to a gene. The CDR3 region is CASSTPDRGGQPQHF. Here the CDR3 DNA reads TGTGCCAGTAGTACTCCGGACAGGGGGGGTCAGCCCCAGCATTTT. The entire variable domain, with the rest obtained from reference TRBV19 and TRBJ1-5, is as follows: DGGITQSPKYLFRKEGQNVTLSCEQNLNHDAMYWYRQDPGQGLRLIYYSQIVNDFQKGDIAEGYSVSREKKESFPLTVTSAQKNPTAFYLCASSTPDRGGQPQHFGDGTRLSIL.

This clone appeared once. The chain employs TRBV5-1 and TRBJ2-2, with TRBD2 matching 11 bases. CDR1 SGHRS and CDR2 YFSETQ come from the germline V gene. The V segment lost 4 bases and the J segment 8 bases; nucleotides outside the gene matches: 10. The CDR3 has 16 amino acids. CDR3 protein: CASSLGGTSGSGELFF. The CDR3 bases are TGCGCCAGCAGCCTCGGGGGGACTAGCGGTTCTGGGGAGCTGTTTTTT.

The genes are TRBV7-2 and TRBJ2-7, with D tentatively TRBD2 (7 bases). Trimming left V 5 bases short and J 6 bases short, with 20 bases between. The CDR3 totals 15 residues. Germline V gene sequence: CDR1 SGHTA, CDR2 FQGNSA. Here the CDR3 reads CASSPAGGGRGEQYF. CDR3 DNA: TGTGCCAGCAGCCCCGCTGGGGGGGGCAGAGGCGAGCAGTACTTC.